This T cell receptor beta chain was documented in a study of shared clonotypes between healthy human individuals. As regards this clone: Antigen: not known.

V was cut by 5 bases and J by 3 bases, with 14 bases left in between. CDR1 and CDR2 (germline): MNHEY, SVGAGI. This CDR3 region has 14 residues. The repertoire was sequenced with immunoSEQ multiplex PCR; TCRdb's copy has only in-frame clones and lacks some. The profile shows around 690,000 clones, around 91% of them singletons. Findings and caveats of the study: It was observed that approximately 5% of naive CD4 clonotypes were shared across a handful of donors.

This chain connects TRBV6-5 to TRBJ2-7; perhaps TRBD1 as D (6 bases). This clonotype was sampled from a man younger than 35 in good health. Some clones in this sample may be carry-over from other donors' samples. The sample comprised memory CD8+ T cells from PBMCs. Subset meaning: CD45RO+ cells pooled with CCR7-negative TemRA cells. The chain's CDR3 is CASSAPGTIYEQYF. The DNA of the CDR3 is TGTGCCAGCAGTGCCCCCGGGACAATCTACGAGCAGTACTTC.